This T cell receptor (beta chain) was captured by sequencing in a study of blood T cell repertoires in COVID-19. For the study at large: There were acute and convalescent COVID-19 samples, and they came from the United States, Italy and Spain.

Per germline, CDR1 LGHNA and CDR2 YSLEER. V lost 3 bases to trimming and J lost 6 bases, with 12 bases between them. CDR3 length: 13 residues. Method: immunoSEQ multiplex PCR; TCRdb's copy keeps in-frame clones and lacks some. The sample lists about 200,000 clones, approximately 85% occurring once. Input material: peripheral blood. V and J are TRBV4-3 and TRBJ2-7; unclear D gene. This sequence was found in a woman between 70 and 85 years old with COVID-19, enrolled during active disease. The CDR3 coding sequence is TGCGCCAGCAGCCACGTCGGTGGCGGCGAGCAGTACTTC. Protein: CASSHVGGGEQYF.